What follows describes a single TCR beta chain. Its target is unknown. This entry belongs to a study of shared clonotypes between healthy human individuals. Broader study findings: Sharing across several donors was seen in 4.5% to 5.5% of naive CD4 clonotypes.

Libraries were prepared by immunoSEQ multiplex PCR; TCRdb keeps only in-frame clonotypes and omits some of them. The data contain some 2.3 million clones, over 85% of them singletons. Every one of the donors was a Caucasian adult that lived in Nashville, Tennessee. Germline V gene data show CDR1 as SQVTM and CDR2 as ANQGSEA. Trimming shortened V by 2 bases and J by 5 bases, and 15 bases separated the two germline ends. The CDR3 totals 14 residues. Sequencing was performed on naive CD4+ T cells from PBMCs. Specified subset: CD45RA+ positively selected. The sequence was obtained from a man younger than 35 in good health. Some clones in this sample may be carry-over from other donors' samples. The chain joins TRBV29-1 to TRBJ1-1; D uncertain. The CDR3 sequence is CSVEQRLAGTEAFF. The CDR3 DNA reads as TGCAGCGTTGAACAACGACTCGCGGGGACTGAAGCTTTCTTT.